This T cell receptor (beta chain) was sequenced in a study of blood T cell repertoires in COVID-19. Overall study: The cDNA or gDNA used as material had been derived from T cells, B-cell-depleted T cells, or PBMCs.

Per the original methods: Amplification with reference gene primers provided the estimates of nucleated cell counts. Repertoires were generated with immunoSEQ multiplex PCR, while TCRdb's copy carries only in-frame clones and drops some. D and trimming come from the DNA, and the V and J calls and clone size come from that table. This sample has fewer than 700,000 clones; about 89% occur once, and the top ten carry under 8.5%. Enrolled during active infection, Seattle patients were then followed longitudinally. V lost 1 base and J lost 5, with 11 bases in between. This CDR3 contains 14 residues. Germline V gives CDR1 SEHNR, CDR2 FQNEAQ (reference sequence).

V gene TRBV7-9 combines with J gene TRBJ1-1, with D possibly being TRBD1 (6 bases). This TCR derives from a woman aged 45-59 years with COVID-19, enrolled during active disease. Sequenced material: peripheral blood. The chain's CDR3 is CASSLGSGQTEAFF. For the CDR3, the DNA is TGTGCCAGCAGCTTAGGGTCCGGACAGACTGAAGCTTTCTTT.